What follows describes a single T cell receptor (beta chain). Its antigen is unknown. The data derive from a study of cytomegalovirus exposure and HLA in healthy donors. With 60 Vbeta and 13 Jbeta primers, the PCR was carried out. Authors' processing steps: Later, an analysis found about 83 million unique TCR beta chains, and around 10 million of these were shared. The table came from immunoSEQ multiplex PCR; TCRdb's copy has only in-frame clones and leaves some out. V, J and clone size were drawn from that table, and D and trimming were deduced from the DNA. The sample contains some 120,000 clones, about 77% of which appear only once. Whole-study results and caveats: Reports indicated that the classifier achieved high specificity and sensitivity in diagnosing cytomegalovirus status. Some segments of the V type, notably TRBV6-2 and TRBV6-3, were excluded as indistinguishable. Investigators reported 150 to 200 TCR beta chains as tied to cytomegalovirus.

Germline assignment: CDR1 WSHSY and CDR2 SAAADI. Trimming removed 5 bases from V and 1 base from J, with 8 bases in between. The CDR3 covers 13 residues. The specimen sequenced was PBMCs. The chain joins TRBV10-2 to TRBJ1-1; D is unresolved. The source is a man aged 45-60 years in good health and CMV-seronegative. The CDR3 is CASSKAGNTEAFF. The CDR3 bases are TGCGCCAGCAGTAAGGCAGGGAACACTGAAGCTTTCTTT.